The 15 T cell receptor beta chains listed next were all sequenced from one sample in a study of prognosis after radiotherapy for stage I lung cancer. Genomic DNA yielded TCR beta CDR3, amplified by two-round multiplex PCR. The authors ran first-round PCR with primers specific to each TRBV and TRBJ gene. TCRdb reprocessed the multiplex PCR reads via MiXCR and lists one record per CDR3 protein. The data show about 20,000 distinct CDR3 sequences, 40% seen once. Sequenced here: PBMCs, sampled before or after stereotactic body radiation therapy (not recorded which). These receptors all come from a donor aged 50 or older with non-small cell lung cancer.

This clonotype was counted ten times or more. This chain connects TRBV18 to TRBJ2-7, with 7 bases aligning to TRBD1. CDR1 is KGHSH, CDR2 LQKENI, per germline. The CDR3 spans 14 residues. Trimming took 3 bases from V and 1 from J; bases not matched to a gene: 3. The CDR3 coding sequence is TGTGCCAGCTCACCGGGGACAGCATCCTACGAGCAGTACTTC. Its translation is CASSPGTASYEQYF.

The gene calls are TRBV5-1 and TRBJ1-1; D is perhaps TRBD1 (6 bases). With 5 bases removed from V and 5 bases from J, the gap between germline ends came to 16 bases. CDR1 is SGHRS and CDR2 is YFSETQ in the germline V gene. The CDR3 sequence is 14 residues long. CDR3 in amino acids: CASRYTGIGTEAFF. Here the CDR3 DNA reads TGCGCCAGCAGATATACAGGGATTGGGACTGAAGCTTTCTTT.

The rearrangement joins TRBV10-3 to TRBJ2-3; 8 bases fit TRBD2. CDR1 is ENHRY and CDR2 is SYGVKD in the germline V gene. The CDR3 sequence is 14 residues long. J gave up 3 bases and V 6 bases, and 5 bases lay outside the gene matches. Here the CDR3 DNA reads TGTGCCATCAGCACTAGCGGCAGAACAGATACGCAGTATTTT. Protein: CAISTSGRTDTQYF.

At least ten counts were recorded for this clonotype. The rearrangement links TRBV5-1 to TRBJ2-1; D call uncertain. Germline CDR1 SGHRS, CDR2 YFSETQ. The CDR3 totals 14 residues. Trimming removed 0 bases at V and 1 base at J, with 5 bases between. The DNA for the CDR3 is TGCGCCAGCAGCTTGGAGGGATCCTACAATGAGCAGTTCTTC. Translated: CASSLEGSYNEQFF.

The sample holds many counts of this clonotype. The chain's CDR3 is CASSQEAAGLYQETQYF. The CDR3 region has the DNA TGTGCCAGCAGCCAAGAGGCTGCCGGGCTTTACCAAGAGACCCAGTACTTC. The genes are TRBV3-1 and TRBJ2-5, with D unresolved. V shed 0 bases and J shed 0 bases, with 14 bases lying between them. Germline lookup yields CDR1 LGHDT and CDR2 YNNKEL (reference sequence). The CDR3 is 17 residues long.

This clonotype was recorded at least ten times. This chain links TRBV7-2 with TRBJ2-7, with 10 bases matching TRBD1. Trimming removed 4 bases from V and 6 bases from J; junction bases left unmatched: 9. The germline CDR1 and CDR2 sequences are SGHTA and FQGNSA. There are 15 residues in the CDR3. The CDR3 DNA sequence: TGTGCCAGCAGCTACCGGACAGGGGGAACAGGCGAGCAGTACTTC. Its translation is CASSYRTGGTGEQYF.

This clonotype was picked up many times. The chain couples TRBV4-3 to TRBJ2-7; tentative D call: TRBD1 (5 bases). Germline V lookup: CDR1 LGHNA, CDR2 YSLEER. The CDR3 runs 13 residues. V gave up 0 bases and J gave up 7 bases, with 10 bases separating them. In DNA form, the CDR3 reads TGCGCCAGCAGCCAAGATGTGGGGCGTGAGCAGTACTTC. Translated: CASSQDVGREQYF.

This clonotype was counted ten times or more. The V and J genes are TRBV5-8 and TRBJ2-7; no clear D. CDR3 size: 9 residues. V lost 7 bases and J 6 bases, leaving 5 bases between the germline ends. Germline V gene sequence: CDR1 SGHTS, CDR2 YDEGEE. CDR3 sequence: CASGFEQYF. CDR3 coding DNA: TGTGCCAGCGGGTTCGAGCAGTACTTC.

The chain employs TRBV28 and TRBJ2-7; tentatively, D is TRBD2 (6 bases). The CDR3 contains 15 residues. The germline CDR1 and CDR2 sequences are MDHEN and SYDVKM. V lost 1 base and J 5 bases, leaving 15 bases between the germline ends. The CDR3 here is CASSLFVLEGHEQYF. CDR3 nucleotide sequence: TGTGCCAGCAGTTTATTTGTTTTGGAGGGCCACGAGCAGTACTTC.

A word on this clonotype: The junction differs from germline at one of its ends, possibly a read error. V usage is TRBV6-2 or TRBV6-3 and J usage is TRBJ2-1, with 9 positions matching TRBD2. This CDR3 is built from 17 residues. Germline CDR1 reads MNHEY; CDR2 reads SVGEGT. This CDR3 reads CASIYSTAGGSYNEQFF. CDR3 sequence (DNA): TGTGCCAGCATTTACTCGACGGCGGGAGGGTCCTACAATGAGCAGTTCTTC.

This clonotype was detected ten times or more. CDR3: CASSLFPPGELFF. The CDR3, as DNA: TGTGCCAGCAGCTTATTTCCACCCGGGGAGCTGTTTTTT. This rearrangement joins TRBV7-3 to TRBJ2-2; no reliable D call. This CDR3 spans 13 amino acids. V was pared by 2 bases and J by 6 bases, with 7 bases between. Germline assignment: CDR1 SGHTA and CDR2 FQGTGA.

Points on this clonotype: A read error may account for a junction end that differs from germline. The genes are TRBV12-3 or TRBV12-4 and TRBJ2-3; TRBD1 aligns across 7 bases. This CDR3 comprises 16 residues. CDR3 DNA sequence: TGTGCCACCAGTGACCTAACAGGGGCGGGCACAGATACGCAGTATTTT. Amino acid sequence: CATSDLTGAGTDTQYF.

This chain links TRBV25-1 with TRBJ2-1; D might be TRBD2 (7 bases). The CDR3 length is 18 residues. Trimming removed 5 bases from V and 4 bases from J, with 24 bases in between. Germline V gene lookup returns CDR1 MGHDK and CDR2 SYGVNS. DNA for the CDR3: TGTGCCAGCAGTTCGTCCCTAGCGGAGGGGGGGGGATACAATGAGCAGTTCTTC. It is translated as CASSSSLAEGGGYNEQFF.

At least ten counts were recorded for this clonotype. The rearrangement links TRBV4-2 to TRBJ2-5; D is unclear. Trimming removed 0 bases from V and 5 bases from J, with 13 bases in between. Per the germline V gene, CDR1 is LGHNA and CDR2 is YNFKEQ. This CDR3 contains 15 residues. CDR3 in DNA: TGTGCCAGCAGCCAAGAGTGGAGACGTATCGAGACCCAGTACTTC. Translated: CASSQEWRRIETQYF.

On this clonotype: A much bigger clone sits one base away, suggesting this may be a read error. The chain carries TRBV5-1 and TRBJ1-5, with 7 positions matching TRBD1. CDR3 length equals 15 residues. Germline trimming cut 2 bases from V and 3 bases from J; bases unmatched to any gene: 5. CDR1 and CDR2 from the germline V gene are SGHRS and YFSETQ. CDR3 bases: TGCGCCAGCAGCTTCGGGACAGATATCAATCAGCCCCAGCATTTT. Translating gives CASSFGTDINQPQHF.